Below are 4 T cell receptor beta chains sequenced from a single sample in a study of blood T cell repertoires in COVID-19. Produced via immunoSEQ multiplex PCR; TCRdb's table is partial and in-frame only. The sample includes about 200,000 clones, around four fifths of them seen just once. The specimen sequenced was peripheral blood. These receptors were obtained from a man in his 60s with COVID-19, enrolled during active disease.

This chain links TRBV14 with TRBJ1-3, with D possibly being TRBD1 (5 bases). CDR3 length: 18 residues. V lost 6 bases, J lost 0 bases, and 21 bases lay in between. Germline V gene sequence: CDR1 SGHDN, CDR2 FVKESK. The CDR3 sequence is CASRKRGVQANSGNTIYF. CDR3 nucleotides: TGTGCCAGCAGAAAAAGAGGTGTACAGGCGAACTCTGGAAACACCATATATTTT.

The chain's CDR3 is CASSRTGVDSPLHF. The CDR3 DNA reads TGTGCCAGCAGCCGTACAGGGGTGGATTCACCCCTCCACTTT. V gene TRBV5-4 combines with J gene TRBJ1-6; 7 nucleotides match TRBD1. Germline V CDR1 and CDR2: SGHNT, YYREEE (reference sequence). The junction had 6 bases not matched to a gene; V was cut back by 4 bases and J by 8 bases. CDR3 length equals 14 residues.

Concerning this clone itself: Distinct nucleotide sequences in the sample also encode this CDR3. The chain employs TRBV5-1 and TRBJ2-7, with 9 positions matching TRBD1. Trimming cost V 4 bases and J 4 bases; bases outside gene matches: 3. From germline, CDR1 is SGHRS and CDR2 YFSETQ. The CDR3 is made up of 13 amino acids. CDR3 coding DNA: TGCGCCAGCAGCCCGGACAGGGGATACGAGCAGTACTTC. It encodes CASSPDRGYEQYF. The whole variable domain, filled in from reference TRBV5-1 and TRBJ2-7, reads KAGVTQTPRYLIKTRGQQVTLSCSPISGHRSVSWYQQTPGQGLQFLFEYFSETQRNKGNFPGRFSGRQFSNSRSEMNVSTLELGDSALYLCASSPDRGYEQYFGPGTRLTVT.

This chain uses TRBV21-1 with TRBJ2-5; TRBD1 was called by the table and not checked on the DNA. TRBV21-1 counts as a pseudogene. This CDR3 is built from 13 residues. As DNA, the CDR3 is TGTGCCAGCAGTTACAGGGTAGGAGAGACCCAGTACTTC. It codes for CASSYRVGETQYF.